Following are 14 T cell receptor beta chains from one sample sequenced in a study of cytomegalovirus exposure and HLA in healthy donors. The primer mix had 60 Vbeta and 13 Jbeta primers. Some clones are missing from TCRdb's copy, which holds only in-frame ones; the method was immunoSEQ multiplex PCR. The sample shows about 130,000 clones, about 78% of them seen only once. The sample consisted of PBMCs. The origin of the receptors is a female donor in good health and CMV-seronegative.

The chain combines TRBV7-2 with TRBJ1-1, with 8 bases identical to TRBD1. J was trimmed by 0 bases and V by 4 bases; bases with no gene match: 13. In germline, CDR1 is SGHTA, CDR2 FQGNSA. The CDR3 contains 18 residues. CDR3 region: CASSSRRPGTGVNTEAFF. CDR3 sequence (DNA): TGTGCCAGCAGCTCGCGCCGTCCCGGGACAGGAGTGAACACTGAAGCTTTCTTT.

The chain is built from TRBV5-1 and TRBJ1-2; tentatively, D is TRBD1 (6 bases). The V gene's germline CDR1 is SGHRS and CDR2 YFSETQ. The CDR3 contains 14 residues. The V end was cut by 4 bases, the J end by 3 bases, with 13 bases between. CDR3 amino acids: CASSLQGPDYGYTF. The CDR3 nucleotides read TGCGCCAGCAGCCTACAGGGTCCCGACTATGGCTACACCTTC.

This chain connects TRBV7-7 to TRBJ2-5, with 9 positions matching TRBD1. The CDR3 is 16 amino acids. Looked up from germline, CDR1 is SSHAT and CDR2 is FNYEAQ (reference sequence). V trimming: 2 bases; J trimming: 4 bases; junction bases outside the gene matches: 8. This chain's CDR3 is CASSLLGQGTAETQYF. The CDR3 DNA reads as TGTGCCAGCAGCTTACTTGGACAGGGGACGGCAGAGACCCAGTACTTC.

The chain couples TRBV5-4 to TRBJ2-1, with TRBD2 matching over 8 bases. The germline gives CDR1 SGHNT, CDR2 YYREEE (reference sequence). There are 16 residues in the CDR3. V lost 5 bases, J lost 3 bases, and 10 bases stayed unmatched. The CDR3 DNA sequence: TGTGCCAGCAGAACGGGAGGGGAGTTGGGCTACAATGAGCAGTTCTTC. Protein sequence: CASRTGGELGYNEQFF.

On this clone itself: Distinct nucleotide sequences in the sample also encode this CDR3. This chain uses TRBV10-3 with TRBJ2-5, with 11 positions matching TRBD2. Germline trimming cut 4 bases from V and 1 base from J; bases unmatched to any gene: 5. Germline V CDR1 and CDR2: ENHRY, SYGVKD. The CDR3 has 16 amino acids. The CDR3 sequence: CAISGPGTSGQETQYF. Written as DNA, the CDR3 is TGTGCCATCAGTGGGCCCGGGACTAGCGGCCAAGAGACCCAGTACTTC.

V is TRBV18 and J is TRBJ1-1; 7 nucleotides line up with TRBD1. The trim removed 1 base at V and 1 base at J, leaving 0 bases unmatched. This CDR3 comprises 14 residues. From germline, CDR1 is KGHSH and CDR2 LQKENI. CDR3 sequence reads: CASSPRTGNTEAFF. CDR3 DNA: TGTGCCAGCTCACCACGGACAGGGAACACTGAAGCTTTCTTT. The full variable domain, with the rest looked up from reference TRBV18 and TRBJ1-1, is NAGVMQNPRHLVRRRGQEARLRCSPMKGHSHVYWYRQLPEEGLKFMVYLQKENIIDESGMPKERFSAEFPKEGPSILRIQQVVRGDSAAYFCASSPRTGNTEAFFGQGTRLTVV.

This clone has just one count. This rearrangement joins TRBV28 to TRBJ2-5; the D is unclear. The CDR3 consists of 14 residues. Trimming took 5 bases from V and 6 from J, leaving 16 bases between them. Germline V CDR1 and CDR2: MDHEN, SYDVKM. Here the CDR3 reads CASSRSTLPKTQYF. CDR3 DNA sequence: TGTGCCAGCAGTCGGAGCACTTTGCCCAAGACCCAGTACTTC.

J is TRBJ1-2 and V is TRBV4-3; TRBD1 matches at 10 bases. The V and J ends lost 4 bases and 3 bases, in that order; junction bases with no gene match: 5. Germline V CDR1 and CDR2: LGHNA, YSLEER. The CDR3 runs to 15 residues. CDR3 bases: TGCGCCAGCAGCCGGATGGACAGGGGGGACTATGGCTACACCTTC. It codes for CASSRMDRGDYGYTF.

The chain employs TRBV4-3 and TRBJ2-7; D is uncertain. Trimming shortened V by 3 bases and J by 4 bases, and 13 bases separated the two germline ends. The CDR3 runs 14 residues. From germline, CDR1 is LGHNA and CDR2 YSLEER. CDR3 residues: CASSQFLITYEQYF. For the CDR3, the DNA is TGCGCCAGCAGCCAGTTCCTCATTACATACGAGCAGTACTTC.

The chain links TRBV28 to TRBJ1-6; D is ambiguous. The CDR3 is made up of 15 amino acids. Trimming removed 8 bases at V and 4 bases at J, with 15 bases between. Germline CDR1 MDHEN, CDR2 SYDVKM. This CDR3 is CASLPVGGYNSPLHF. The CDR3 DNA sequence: TGTGCCAGCCTCCCCGTCGGCGGGTATAATTCACCCCTCCACTTT.

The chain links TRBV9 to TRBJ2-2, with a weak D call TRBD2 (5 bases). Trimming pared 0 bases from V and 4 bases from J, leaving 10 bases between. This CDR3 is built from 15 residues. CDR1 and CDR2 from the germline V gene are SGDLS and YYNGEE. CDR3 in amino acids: CASSVDGRATGELFF. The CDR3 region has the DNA TGTGCCAGCAGCGTAGACGGGCGGGCCACCGGGGAGCTGTTTTTT.

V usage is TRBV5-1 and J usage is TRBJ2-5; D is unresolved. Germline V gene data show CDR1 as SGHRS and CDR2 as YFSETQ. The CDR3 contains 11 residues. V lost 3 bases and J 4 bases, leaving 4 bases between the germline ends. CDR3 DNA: TGCGCCAGCAGCTCCCGAGAGACCCAGTACTTC. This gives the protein CASSSRETQYF.

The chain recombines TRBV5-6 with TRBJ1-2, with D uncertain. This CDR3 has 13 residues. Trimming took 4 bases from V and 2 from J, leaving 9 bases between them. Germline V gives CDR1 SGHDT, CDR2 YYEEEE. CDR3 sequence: CASSHDKNYGYTF. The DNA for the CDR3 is TGTGCCAGCAGCCACGACAAAAACTATGGCTACACCTTC. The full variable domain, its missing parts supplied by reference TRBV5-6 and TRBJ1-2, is DAGVTQSPTHLIKTRGQQVTLRCSPKSGHDTVSWYQQALGQGPQFIFQYYEEEERQRGNFPDRFSGHQFPNYSSELNVNALLLGDSALYLCASSHDKNYGYTFGSGTRLTVV.

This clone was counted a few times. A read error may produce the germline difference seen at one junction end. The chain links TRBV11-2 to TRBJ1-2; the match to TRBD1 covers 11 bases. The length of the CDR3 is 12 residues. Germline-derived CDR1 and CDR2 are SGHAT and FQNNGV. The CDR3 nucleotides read TGTGCCAGCAGCTTAGGACAGGGACAGGGGGTCTTC. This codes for CASSLGQGQGVF.